The 30 T cell receptor beta chains below were found in one sample sequenced in a study of shared clonotypes between healthy human individuals. Using immunoSEQ multiplex PCR, the repertoire was profiled, and TCRdb retains in-frame clones only, with some absent. The sample contains about a million clones, around three quarters of which appear only once. Sequencing was carried out using memory CD4+ T cells sorted from blood. Subset meaning: CD45RA-negative fraction. Source of these receptors: a man between 18 and 35 years old in good health.

This chain links TRBV27 with TRBJ2-3; D ambiguous. Trimming removed 0 bases at V and 5 bases at J, with 9 bases between. Germline V CDR1 and CDR2: MNHEY, SMNVEV (reference sequence). This CDR3 is 14 amino acids long. The CDR3 here is CASSLSAGRDTQYF. The CDR3 DNA reads as TGTGCCAGCAGTTTATCGGCCGGTCGAGATACGCAGTATTTT.

The J gene is TRBJ2-1, the V gene TRBV7-2, with D tentatively TRBD1 (6 bases). This CDR3 spans 15 amino acids. Trimming cost V 7 bases and J 3 bases, with 16 bases left between them. CDR1 SGHTA and CDR2 FQGNSA come from the germline V gene. The chain's CDR3 is CASTYPPRGYNEQFF. The CDR3 nucleotides read TGTGCCAGCACCTACCCACCCAGGGGCTACAATGAGCAGTTCTTC.

The chain recombines TRBV28 with TRBJ2-2, with TRBD2 matching over 11 bases. Germline V gene lookup returns CDR1 MDHEN and CDR2 SYDVKM. Trimming removed 5 bases from V and 7 bases from J; junction bases left unmatched: 6. This CDR3 contains 15 residues. CDR3 protein: CASSPSSGRSGELFF. In DNA, the CDR3 is TGTGCCAGCAGTCCATCTAGCGGGAGGAGCGGGGAGCTGTTTTTT. Using reference TRBV28 and TRBJ2-2 for the parts outside the CDR3, the full variable domain is DVKVTQSSRYLVKRTGEKVFLECVQDMDHENMFWYRQDPGLGLRLIYFSYDVKMKEKGDIPEGYSVSREKKERFSLILESASTNQTSMYLCASSPSSGRSGELFFGEGSRLTVL.

The genes are TRBV29-1 and TRBJ2-3; the match to TRBD1 covers 7 bases. The germline gives CDR1 SQVTM, CDR2 ANQGSEA. The CDR3 extends over 15 amino acids. V was pared by 5 bases and J by 3 bases, with 11 bases of the junction left unmatched. The CDR3 DNA is TGCAGCGTTCAGACAGGGTTTACTATTACAGATACGCAGTATTTT. It is translated as CSVQTGFTITDTQYF.

The chain recombines TRBV2 with TRBJ1-4; TRBD1 might be the D (5 bases). Deletions cut 2 bases from V and 2 bases from J, with 9 bases between. The CDR3 is made up of 15 amino acids. Germline CDR1 SNHLY, CDR2 FYNNEI. The CDR3 loop is CASSERGGTNEKLFF. The CDR3 region has the DNA TGTGCCAGCAGTGAAAGGGGCGGGACTAATGAAAAACTGTTTTTT.

This chain joins TRBV6-5 and TRBJ1-1; no clear D. Germline V gene lookup returns CDR1 MNHEY and CDR2 SVGAGI. The CDR3 covers 15 residues. The V end was cut by 7 bases, the J end by 4 bases, with 19 bases between. The CDR3 spells CASIPTPGAGTEAFF. The CDR3 DNA follows: TGTGCCAGCATACCAACTCCGGGTGCCGGCACTGAAGCTTTCTTT.

The rearrangement links TRBV6-1 to TRBJ2-5; 12 positions match TRBD2. The ends lost 2 bases at V and 1 base at J; junction bases unmatched: 5. From germline, CDR1 is MNHNS and CDR2 SASEGT. CDR3 size: 17 residues. Here the CDR3 DNA reads TGTGCCAGCAGTGAAAGTACGACTAGCGGGGGCCAAGAGACCCAGTACTTC. Amino acids: CASSESTTSGGQETQYF.

This clone appeared once. The rearrangement joins TRBV23-1 to TRBJ1-2; D ambiguous. TRBV23-1 is recorded as an ORF, its role being uncertain. The CDR3 contains 14 residues. V was clipped by 4 bases and J by 4 bases, with 13 bases between them. Here the CDR3 DNA reads TGCGCCAGCAGTCCCCGCAGAAAGACCTATGGCTACACCTTC. Translating it yields CASSPRRKTYGYTF.

The chain recombines TRBV28 with TRBJ1-2; 8 bases map to TRBD1. The J segment lost 8 bases and the V segment lost 6 bases, leaving 11 bases of the junction unmatched. This CDR3 is built from 14 residues. Per germline, CDR1 MDHEN and CDR2 SYDVKM. This chain's CDR3 is CASRPSGQVNGYTF. The DNA of the CDR3 is TGTGCCAGCAGGCCCTCGGGACAGGTCAACGGCTACACCTTC.

This chain joins TRBV10-3 and TRBJ1-3, with TRBD1 matching over 9 bases. The germline CDR1 and CDR2 sequences are ENHRY and SYGVKD. The CDR3 sequence is 17 residues long. Losses at the gene ends were 4 bases for V and 4 bases for J; bases not matched to a gene: 11. CDR3 protein: CAISVHQQGARGNTIYF. CDR3 coding DNA: TGTGCCATCAGTGTACACCAACAGGGGGCGCGAGGAAACACCATATATTTT.

Of note for this clone: In the same sample, other DNA sequences code for this CDR3. The chain joins TRBV20-1 to TRBJ2-1; tentative D call: TRBD2 (6 bases). Trimming cost V 3 bases and J 9 bases, with 9 bases left between them. The CDR3 spans 11 residues. Germline assignment: CDR1 DFQATT and CDR2 SNEGSKA (reference sequence). CDR3 amino acids: CSASHGGEQFF. The CDR3 DNA reads TGCAGTGCTAGCCACGGGGGTGAGCAGTTCTTC.

The chain combines TRBV6-1 with TRBJ2-3; D is possibly TRBD1 or TRBD2 (6 bases each). The V gene lost 7 bases and the J gene lost 2 bases, with 16 bases spanning the gap. The germline gives CDR1 MNHNS, CDR2 SASEGT. This CDR3 has 15 amino acids. The CDR3 is CASTVKGGPTDTQYF. CDR3 DNA: TGTGCCAGCACCGTTAAGGGGGGCCCCACAGATACGCAGTATTTT.

About this clone: An end of the junction does not agree with germline; a read error may underlie this. The chain employs TRBV5-1 and TRBJ1-1; tentatively, D is TRBD1 (6 bases). From germline, CDR1 is SGHRS and CDR2 YFSETQ. This CDR3 has 15 residues. The CDR3 DNA reads TGCGTCAGCAGCCCACCGACAGGCCTCAACACTGAAGCTTTCTTT. Its protein is CVSSPPTGLNTEAFF.

The CDR3 DNA reads TGTGCCTGGAGCGGTTCCGGCAATGAGCAGTTCTTC. Translating it yields CAWSGSGNEQFF. The V and J genes are TRBV30 and TRBJ2-1; D gene ambiguous. CDR3 length: 12 residues. V lost 3 bases to trimming and J lost 6 bases, with 9 bases between them. Germline assignment: CDR1 GTSNPN and CDR2 SVGIG (reference sequence).

This clone was found once. The chain carries TRBV30 and TRBJ2-2; D is uncertain. Germline V lookup: CDR1 GTSNPN, CDR2 SVGIG (reference sequence). CDR3 length equals 13 residues. Trimming stripped 2 bases from V and 1 base from J, with 5 bases between. CDR3: CAWSTRNTGELFF. DNA for the CDR3: TGTGCCTGGAGTACCAGGAACACCGGGGAGCTGTTTTTT.

The chain combines TRBV6-5 with TRBJ1-1; D not certain. Germline assignment: CDR1 MNHEY and CDR2 SVGAGI. The CDR3 spans 16 residues. V was pared by 2 bases and J by 0 bases, with 13 bases between. CDR3 nucleotide sequence: TGTGCCAGCAGTTACATGGGCGGATTCATGAACACTGAAGCTTTCTTT. This translates into CASSYMGGFMNTEAFF.

V is TRBV5-1 and J is TRBJ2-3; 10 nucleotides line up with TRBD2. The CDR3 loop spans 18 amino acids. CDR1 is SGHRS, CDR2 YFSETQ, per germline. The J segment lost 4 bases and the V segment lost 4 bases, leaving 15 bases of the junction unmatched. Written as DNA, the CDR3 is TGCGCCAGCAGCCCCATACTGGGACTAGCGAAATCGGCAGATACGCAGTATTTT. This codes for CASSPILGLAKSADTQYF.

In this sample, this clone turned up a few times. The V and J genes are TRBV29-1 and TRBJ1-2; D gene unclear. This CDR3 region has 13 residues. Per germline, CDR1 SQVTM and CDR2 ANQGSEA. V lost 6 bases to trimming and J lost 5 bases, with 16 bases between them. This chain's CDR3 is CSVRTQAGYGYTF. For the CDR3, the DNA is TGCAGCGTGCGGACTCAAGCTGGGTATGGCTACACCTTC. The full variable domain, its missing parts supplied by reference TRBV29-1 and TRBJ1-2, is SAVISQKPSRDICQRGTSLTIQCQVDSQVTMMFWYRQQPGQSLTLIATANQGSEATYESGFVIDKFPISRPNLTFSTLTVSNMSPEDSSIYLCSVRTQAGYGYTFGSGTRLTVV.

The table lists this clone with a few counts. The chain recombines TRBV10-3 with TRBJ2-7; 8 bases are shared with TRBD2. Unmatched junction bases numbered 9, after V lost 6 bases and J lost 5 bases. The CDR3 has 14 amino acids. Germline CDR1 ENHRY, CDR2 SYGVKD. CDR3: CAIRNTSGAHEQYF. CDR3 DNA: TGTGCCATCAGGAATACTAGCGGAGCCCACGAGCAGTACTTC.

This chain connects TRBV9 to TRBJ1-1; D perhaps matches TRBD1 (5 bases). This CDR3 has 14 residues. The germline V and J ends were trimmed by 3 bases and 2 bases, with 11 bases remaining between them. Germline CDR1 reads SGDLS; CDR2 reads YYNGEE. Here the CDR3 reads CASSADSDNTEAFF. In DNA, the CDR3 is TGTGCCAGCAGCGCCGACAGTGATAACACTGAAGCTTTCTTT.

The rearrangement links TRBV18 to TRBJ1-3; the D is unclear. Trimming removed 3 bases at V and 0 bases at J, with 15 bases between. The V gene's germline CDR1 is KGHSH and CDR2 LQKENI. The CDR3 spans 17 residues. In DNA, the CDR3 is TGTGCCAGCTCACCTACGACCCAGGTTCGCTCTGGAAACACCATATATTTT. Translating it yields CASSPTTQVRSGNTIYF.

The chain employs TRBV6-5 and TRBJ1-1; 7 positions agree with TRBD1. The CDR3 is made up of 12 amino acids. Germline loops: CDR1 MNHEY, CDR2 SVGAGI. V was pared by 6 bases and J by 7 bases, with 5 bases of the junction left unmatched. CDR3 sequence: CASSLGQSEAFF. The CDR3 DNA sequence: TGTGCCAGCAGCTTGGGACAGAGTGAAGCTTTCTTT.

This sequence joins TRBV28 and TRBJ2-7, with D perhaps TRBD1 (5 bases). The CDR3 loop spans 15 amino acids. The V and J ends lost 3 bases and 2 bases respectively, with 14 bases between them. Germline V lookup: CDR1 MDHEN, CDR2 SYDVKM. CDR3 sequence: CASSFGAPRTYEQYF. The CDR3 DNA is TGTGCCAGCAGTTTTGGGGCCCCAAGGACCTACGAGCAGTACTTC.

This chain joins TRBV5-1 and TRBJ2-2; D gene ambiguous. The length of the CDR3 is 12 residues. Trimming left V 4 bases short and J 8 bases short, with 9 bases between. Per the germline V gene, CDR1 is SGHRS and CDR2 is YFSETQ. The CDR3 nucleotides read TGCGCCAGCAGCCAACTCGAGGGGGAGCTGTTTTTT. Its translation is CASSQLEGELFF.

The rearrangement joins TRBV7-8 to TRBJ1-4; 8 bases fit TRBD1. The CDR3 totals 17 residues. V was pared by 5 bases and J by 4 bases, with 12 bases of the junction left unmatched. The germline V gene has CDR1 SGHVS and CDR2 FQNEAQ. The DNA for the CDR3 is TGTGCCAGCAGCACCACCGACAGGGGAGGAAGTAATGAAAAACTGTTTTTT. Residues: CASSTTDRGGSNEKLFF.

Worth noting for this clone: A far larger clone is one base from this, pointing to a likely read error. Different DNA sequences within this sample yield the same CDR3. This sequence joins TRBV7-9 and TRBJ2-3; tentatively, D is TRBD1 (6 bases). The CDR3 extends over 14 amino acids. The germline V and J ends were trimmed by 5 bases and 0 bases, with 9 bases remaining between them. Germline V gene data show CDR1 as SEHNR and CDR2 as FQNEAQ (reference sequence). The CDR3 loop is CASSLGQSTDTQYF. In DNA, the CDR3 is TGTGCCAGCAGCCTAGGACAGAGCACAGATACGCAGTATTTT.

The chain carries TRBV6-1 and TRBJ1-5; D unresolved. V lost 6 bases to trimming and J lost 5 bases, with 5 bases between them. The CDR3 spans 11 residues. From germline, CDR1 is MNHNS and CDR2 SASEGT. CDR3 amino acids: CASRADQPQHF. As DNA, the CDR3 is TGTGCCAGCAGAGCGGATCAGCCCCAGCATTTT.

A word on this clone: Within the sample, other DNA sequences also encode this same CDR3. The chain recombines TRBV5-1 with TRBJ2-1; 10 bases agree with TRBD1. There are 15 residues in the CDR3. Losses at the gene ends were 3 bases for V and 4 bases for J; bases not matched to a gene: 4. CDR1 SGHRS and CDR2 YFSETQ come from the germline V gene. The CDR3 loop is CASSSTGGRYNEQFF. The CDR3 DNA is TGCGCCAGCAGCTCGACAGGGGGCAGATACAATGAGCAGTTCTTC. The full variable domain, with the rest looked up from reference TRBV5-1 and TRBJ2-1, is KAGVTQTPRYLIKTRGQQVTLSCSPISGHRSVSWYQQTPGQGLQFLFEYFSETQRNKGNFPGRFSGRQFSNSRSEMNVSTLELGDSALYLCASSSTGGRYNEQFFGPGTRLTVL.

This chain joins TRBV2 and TRBJ1-4; no reliable D call. This CDR3 is 13 amino acids long. Germline values: CDR1 SNHLY, CDR2 FYNNEI. The V end was cut by 4 bases, the J end by 2 bases, with 5 bases between. CDR3 protein: CASSAQTNEKLFF. The CDR3 region has the DNA TGTGCCAGCAGTGCCCAGACTAATGAAAAACTGTTTTTT.

V usage is TRBV30 and J usage is TRBJ2-3; tentative D call: TRBD2 (5 bases). Looked up from germline, CDR1 is GTSNPN and CDR2 is SVGIG (reference sequence). The CDR3 is made up of 13 amino acids. The V end was cut by 7 bases, the J end by 0 bases, with 11 bases between. The chain's CDR3 is CASDFTSTDTQYF. The CDR3 bases are TGTGCCTCGGACTTCACTAGCACAGATACGCAGTATTTT.